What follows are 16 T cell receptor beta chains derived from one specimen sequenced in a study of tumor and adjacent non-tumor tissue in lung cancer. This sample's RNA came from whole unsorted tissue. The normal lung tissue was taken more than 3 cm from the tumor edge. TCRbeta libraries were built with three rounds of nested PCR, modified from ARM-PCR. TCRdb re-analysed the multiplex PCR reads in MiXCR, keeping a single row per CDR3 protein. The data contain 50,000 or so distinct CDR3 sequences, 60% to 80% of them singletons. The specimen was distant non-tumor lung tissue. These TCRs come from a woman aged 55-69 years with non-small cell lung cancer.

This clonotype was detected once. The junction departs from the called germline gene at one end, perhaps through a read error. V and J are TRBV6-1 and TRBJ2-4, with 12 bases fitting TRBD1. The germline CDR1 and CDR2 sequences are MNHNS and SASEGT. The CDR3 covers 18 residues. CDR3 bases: TGTGGCAGCAGTGAATGGGGACAGGGGGCCGTGGGCAAAAACATTCAGTACTTC. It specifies CGSSEWGQGAVGKNIQYF.

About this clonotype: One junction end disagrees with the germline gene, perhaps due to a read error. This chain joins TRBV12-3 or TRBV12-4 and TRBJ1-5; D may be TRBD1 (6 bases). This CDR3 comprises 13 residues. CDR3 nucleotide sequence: TGTGCCAGCAGGGACACAGGGAATCAGTCCCAACATTTT. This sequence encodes CASRDTGNQSQHF.

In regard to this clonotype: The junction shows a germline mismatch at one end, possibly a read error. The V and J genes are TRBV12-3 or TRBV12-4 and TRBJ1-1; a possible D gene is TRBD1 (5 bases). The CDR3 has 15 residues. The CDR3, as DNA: TGTGTCAGCAGGTACGACAGTTCGGGCGGCTCCGAAGCTTTCTTT. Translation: CVSRYDSSGGSEAFF.

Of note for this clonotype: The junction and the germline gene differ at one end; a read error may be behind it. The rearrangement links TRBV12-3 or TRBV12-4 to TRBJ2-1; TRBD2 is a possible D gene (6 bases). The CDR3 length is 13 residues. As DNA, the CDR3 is TGTGCCAGCGGTTGGGGGGTCTCCAATGAGCAGCTCTTC. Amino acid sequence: CASGWGVSNEQLF.

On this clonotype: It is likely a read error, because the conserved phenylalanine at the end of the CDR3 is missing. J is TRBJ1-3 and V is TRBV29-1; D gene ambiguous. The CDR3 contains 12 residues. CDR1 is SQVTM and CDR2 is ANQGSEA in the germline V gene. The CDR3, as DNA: TGTAGCGTTGAACCCACTGGAAACACCATATATTCT. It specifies CSVEPTGNTIYS.

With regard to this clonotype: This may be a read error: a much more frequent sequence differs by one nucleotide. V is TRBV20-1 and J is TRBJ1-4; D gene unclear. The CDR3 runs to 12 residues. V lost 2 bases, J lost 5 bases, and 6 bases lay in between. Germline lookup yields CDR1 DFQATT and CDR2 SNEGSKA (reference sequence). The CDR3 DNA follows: TGCAGTGCTAGACGCCACAATGAAAAACTGTTTTTT. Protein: CSARRHNEKLFF.

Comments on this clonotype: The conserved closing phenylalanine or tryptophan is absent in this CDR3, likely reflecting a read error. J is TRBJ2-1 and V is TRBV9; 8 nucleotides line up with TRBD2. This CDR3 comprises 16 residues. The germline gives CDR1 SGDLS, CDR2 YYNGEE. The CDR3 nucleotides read TGTGCCAGCAGCTCTCGGACTAGCAGGGTGGCCAATGAACAGTTCCTC. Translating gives CASSSRTSRVANEQFL.

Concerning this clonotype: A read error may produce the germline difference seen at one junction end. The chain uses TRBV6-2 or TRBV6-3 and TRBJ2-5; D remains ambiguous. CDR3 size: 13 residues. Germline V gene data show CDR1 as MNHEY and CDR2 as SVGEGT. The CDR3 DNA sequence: TGTACCAGCAGTTACGACGAGAGAGAGACCAAGTACTTC. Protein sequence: CTSSYDERETKYF.

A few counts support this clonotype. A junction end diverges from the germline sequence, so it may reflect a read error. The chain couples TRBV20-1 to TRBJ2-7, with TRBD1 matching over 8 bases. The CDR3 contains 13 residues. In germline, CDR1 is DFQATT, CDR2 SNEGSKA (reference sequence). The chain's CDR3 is CGARADRAGEQYF. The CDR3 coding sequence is TGCGGTGCTAGAGCGGACAGGGCGGGCGAGCAGTACTTC.

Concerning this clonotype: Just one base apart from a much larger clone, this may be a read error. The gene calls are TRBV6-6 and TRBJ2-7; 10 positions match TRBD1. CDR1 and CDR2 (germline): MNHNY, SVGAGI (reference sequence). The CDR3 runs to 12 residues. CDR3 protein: CVSSDRGYEQYF. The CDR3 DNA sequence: TGTGTCAGCTCGGACAGGGGGTACGAGCAGTACTTC.

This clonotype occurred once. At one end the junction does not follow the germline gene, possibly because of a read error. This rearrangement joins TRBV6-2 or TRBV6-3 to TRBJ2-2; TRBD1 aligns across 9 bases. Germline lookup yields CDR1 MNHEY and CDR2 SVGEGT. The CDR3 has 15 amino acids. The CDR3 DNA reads TGTGCCAGCAGAACCGGGACAGGGAACACCGGGGAACTGTTTTTT. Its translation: CASRTGTGNTGELFF.

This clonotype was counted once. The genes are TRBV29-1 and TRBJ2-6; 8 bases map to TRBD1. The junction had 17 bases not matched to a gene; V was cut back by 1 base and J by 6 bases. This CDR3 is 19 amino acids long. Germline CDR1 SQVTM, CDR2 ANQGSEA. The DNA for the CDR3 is TGCAGCGTTGAAGTTTGGACAGGGACAGGTAACTCGGTGGCCAACGTCCTGACTTTC. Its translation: CSVEVWTGTGNSVANVLTF.

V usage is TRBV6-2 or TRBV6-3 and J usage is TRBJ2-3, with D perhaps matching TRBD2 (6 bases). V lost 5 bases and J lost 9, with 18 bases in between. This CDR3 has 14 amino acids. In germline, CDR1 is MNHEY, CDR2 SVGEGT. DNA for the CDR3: TGTGCCAGCAGTGACACTAGCAGGATAAAGACGCAGTATTTT. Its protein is CASSDTSRIKTQYF.

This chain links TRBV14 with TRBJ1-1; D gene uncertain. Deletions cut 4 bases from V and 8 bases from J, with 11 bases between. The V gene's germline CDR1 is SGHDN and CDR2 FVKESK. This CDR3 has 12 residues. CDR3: CASSRDGLEAFF. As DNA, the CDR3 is TGTGCCAGCAGCCGGGATGGGCTGGAAGCTTTCTTT.

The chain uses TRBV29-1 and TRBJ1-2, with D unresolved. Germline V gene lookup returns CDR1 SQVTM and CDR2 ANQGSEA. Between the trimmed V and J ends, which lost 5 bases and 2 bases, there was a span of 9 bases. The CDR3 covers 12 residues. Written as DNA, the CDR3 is TGCAGCGTTCTGACGTGGAACTATGGCTACACCTTC. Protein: CSVLTWNYGYTF.

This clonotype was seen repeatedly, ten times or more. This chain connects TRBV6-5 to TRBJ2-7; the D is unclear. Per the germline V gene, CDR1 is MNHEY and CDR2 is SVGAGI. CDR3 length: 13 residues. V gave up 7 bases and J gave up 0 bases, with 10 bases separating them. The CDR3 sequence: CASTDTLSYEQYF. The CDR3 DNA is TGTGCCAGCACCGACACCCTCTCCTACGAGCAGTACTTC.